A selection of T cell receptor beta chains follows, all from one sample in a study of CD8 T cells in Susac syndrome. TCRdb used MiXCR to reprocess the immunoSEQ multiplex PCR reads, holding one entry per CDR3 protein. The sample has 100,000 to 150,000 distinct CDR3 sequences, less than 95% seen once. Sequencing input: CD4+ T cells from PBMCs. These receptor sequences come from a human donor in good health. Both conserved end residues are part of each CDR3. D genes are given only for firm matches. Clone size is given for some rows only: seen once, a few or many times, or a class if the clone is expanded.

V	D	size	J	CDR3	DNA
TRBV18	-	-	TRBJ2-5	CASSPRVLEEETQYF	TGTGCCAGCTCACCAAGGGTACTTGAAGAAGAGACCCAGTACTTC
TRBV11-2	-	-	TRBJ2-5	CASSLASSEETQYF	TGTGCCAGCAGCTTAGCCTCCAGCGAAGAGACCCAGTACTTC
TRBV7-2	TRBD2	-	TRBJ2-7	CASSRPGGTSSYEQYF	TGTGCCAGCAGCCGACCGGGGGGAACCAGCTCCTACGAGCAGTACTTC
TRBV13	-	-	TRBJ2-3	CASSPRQGLTDTQYF	TGTGCCAGCAGCCCCCGGCAGGGGCTCACAGATACGCAGTATTTT
TRBV19	-	-	TRBJ2-2	CASSIYNTGELFF	TGTGCCAGTAGTATTTATAACACCGGGGAGCTGTTTTTT
TRBV6-5	-	-	TRBJ2-5	CASKTPGVRETQYF	TGTGCCAGCAAAACTCCTGGGGTCCGGGAGACCCAGTACTTC
TRBV7-9	-	once	TRBJ2-4	CASSTLKNIQYF	TGTGCCAGCAGCACCCTGAAAAACATTCAGTACTTC
TRBV6-1	TRBD1	-	TRBJ1-6	CASRGGQESIDNSPLHF	TGTGCCAGCAGGGGGGGACAGGAGAGCATTGATAATTCACCCCTCCACTTT
TRBV5-1	-	-	TRBJ1-2	CASSLVAGNYGYTF	TGCGCCAGCAGCTTGGTAGCCGGAAACTATGGCTACACCTTC
TRBV7-9	-	-	TRBJ2-1	CASSLARSNEQFF	TGTGCCAGCAGCTTAGCGCGAAGCAATGAGCAGTTCTTC
TRBV20-1	-	-	TRBJ1-1	CSASGGLNTEAFF	TGCAGTGCTAGCGGGGGCCTAAACACTGAAGCTTTCTTT
TRBV6-5	-	-	TRBJ1-3	CASVSSGNTIYF	TGTGCCAGCGTATCCTCTGGAAACACCATATATTTT
TRBV29-1	-	-	TRBJ1-1	CSVVRAEAFF	TGCAGCGTAGTGAGGGCTGAAGCTTTCTTT
TRBV10-3	-	-	TRBJ2-5	CAISDGAKGPETQYF	TGTGCCATCAGTGATGGGGCGAAAGGGCCAGAGACCCAGTACTTC
TRBV19	-	-	TRBJ2-4	CASRYGHRKYF	TGTGCCAGTAGATACGGACACCGAAAGTACTTC
TRBV7-2	-	-	TRBJ2-2	CASSLSGWYSGELFF	TGTGCCAGCAGCTTATCAGGATGGTATTCCGGGGAGCTGTTTTTT
TRBV14	TRBD1	-	TRBJ1-2	CASRLSGTDYYGYTF	TGTGCCAGTCGGCTGAGCGGGACAGACTACTATGGCTACACCTTC
TRBV28	-	-	TRBJ1-5	CASSTGRHQPQHF	TGTGCCAGCAGTACAGGGAGGCATCAGCCCCAGCATTTT